A selection of T cell receptor beta chains follows, all from one sample in a study of shared clonotypes between healthy human individuals. TCRdb's table, derived via immunoSEQ multiplex PCR, lists solely in-frame clones and lacks some. The sample consists of 950,000 to 1,100,000 clones, around three quarters of them appearing once. The specimen sequenced was memory CD4+ T cells from PBMCs. The receptors here all came from a young man in good health. Some clones in this sample may be carry-over from other donors' samples. CDR3s include the opening cysteine and the closing phenylalanine or tryptophan. A D gene is named only where the DNA matches it firmly. Clone size, where shown, is once, few, many, or a class for clones that have expanded.

>.|TRBJ2-7|.|TRBV10-3
CAITERQGEYEQYF
TGTGCCATCACGGAGCGCCAGGGAGAGTACGAGCAGTACTTC
>.|TRBJ2-7|once|TRBV11-2
CASSSLRSWAEQYF
TGTGCCAGCAGCTCCCTTCGTTCGTGGGCCGAGCAGTACTTC
>.|TRBJ1-1|few|TRBV6-6
CASSNYVNTEAFF
TGTGCCAGCAGTAATTACGTGAACACTGAAGCTTTCTTT
>TRBD2|TRBJ2-7|few|TRBV4-1
CASSQAGTSGPSSYEQYF
TGCGCCAGCAGCCAAGCCGGGACTAGCGGCCCGAGCTCCTACGAGCAGTACTTC
>TRBD1|TRBJ1-5|.|TRBV6-5
CASSRQGPSNQPQHF
TGTGCCAGCAGTCGACAGGGACCGAGCAATCAGCCCCAGCATTTT
>.|TRBJ2-7|.|TRBV30
CAWNAGWGEQYF
TGTGCCTGGAACGCGGGGTGGGGGGAGCAGTACTTC
>.|TRBJ2-7|.|TRBV30
CAWSAGGARDEQYF
TGTGCCTGGTCCGCCGGAGGGGCGCGGGACGAGCAGTACTTC
>.|TRBJ2-1|.|TRBV7-2
CASSPRAGRGNEQFF
TGTGCCAGCAGTCCGCGGGCTGGAAGGGGCAATGAGCAGTTCTTC
>TRBD1|TRBJ1-2|.|TRBV5-1
CASSLGDRIGGYTF
TGCGCCAGCAGCTTGGGGGACAGGATCGGTGGCTACACCTTC
>TRBD2|TRBJ2-7|.|TRBV2
CASSEQVTSGDEQYF
TGTGCCAGCAGTGAACAAGTGACTAGCGGAGACGAGCAGTACTTC
>.|TRBJ2-3|.|TRBV25-1
CASSESPQGPNTDTQYF
TGTGCCAGCAGTGAATCCCCCCAGGGGCCGAACACAGATACGCAGTATTTT
>TRBD1|TRBJ2-5|.|TRBV7-9
CASSPRTGRPSQETQYF
TGTGCCAGCAGCCCCCGGACAGGGAGGCCTTCCCAAGAGACCCAGTACTTC
>.|TRBJ2-5|few|TRBV30
CACRMGGETQYF
TGTGCCTGCAGGATGGGGGGAGAGACCCAGTACTTC
>TRBD2|TRBJ2-7|.|TRBV7-8
CASSSRGLAGGEQYF
TGTGCCAGCAGCTCAAGGGGTCTAGCGGGAGGGGAGCAGTACTTC
>TRBD1|TRBJ1-1|.|TRBV29-1
CSAEDRARTEAFF
TGCAGCGCCGAGGACAGGGCTAGGACTGAAGCTTTCTTT
>TRBD1|TRBJ2-7|.|TRBV6-5
CASSYSRTGGPNEQYF
TGTGCCAGCAGTTACTCTCGGACAGGGGGCCCAAACGAGCAGTACTTC
>TRBD1|TRBJ1-1|many|TRBV25-1
CASSGRGHTEAFF
TGTGCCAGCAGTGGGAGGGGGCACACTGAAGCTTTCTTT
>.|TRBJ2-5|.|TRBV6-6
CASSAPGQGQETQYF
TGTGCCAGCAGTGCTCCGGGACAAGGACAAGAGACCCAGTACTTC
>TRBD2|TRBJ2-3|.|TRBV6-5
CASSYSGKGDASQYF
TGTGCCAGCAGCTATAGCGGGAAGGGGGATGCATCGCAGTATTTT
>.|TRBJ2-3|once|TRBV18
CASSPALNTDTQYF
TGTGCCAGCTCACCGGCCCTGAACACAGATACGCAGTATTTT
>.|TRBJ2-2|once|TRBV4-3
CASSQDLRGPALTGELFF
TGCGCCAGCAGCCAAGACCTGAGGGGACCCGCCCTGACCGGGGAGCTGTTTTTT
>TRBD1|TRBJ2-4|.|TRBV15
CATSGYRGAKNIQYF
TGTGCCACCAGCGGTTACAGGGGTGCCAAAAACATTCAGTACTTC